A selection of T cell receptor beta chains follows, all from one sample in a study of vaccination and CD4 T cells after COVID-19. Antigens for these TCRs are unknown. TCRdb fed the PCR reads into MiXCR, producing one record per CDR3 protein. The data contain 22,000 or so distinct CDR3 sequences, around a third of them singletons. The sample was cultured CD4+ T cells from blood. These receptors all come from a human donor with COVID-19. Both conserved end residues are part of each CDR3. D genes are given only for firm matches. Not all rows give a size; the values are once, few, many and, for expanded clones, a class.

D gene: TRBD1; clone size: .; V gene: TRBV6-1; J gene: TRBJ1-6; CDR3 protein: CASRPTGGNSPPHF; CDR3 DNA: TGTGCCAGCAGACCGACAGGGGGGAATTCACCCCCCCACTTT
D gene: .; clone size: few; V gene: TRBV20-1; J gene: TRBJ1-6; CDR3 protein: CSARASGRGSPLHF; CDR3 DNA: TGCAGTGCTAGAGCATCGGGGAGGGGTTCACCCCTCCACTTT
D gene: .; clone size: .; V gene: TRBV18; J gene: TRBJ2-5; CDR3 protein: CASSPGTREETQYF; CDR3 DNA: TGTGCCAGCTCACCGGGAACCCGCGAAGAGACCCAGTACTTC
D gene: TRBD1; clone size: .; V gene: TRBV5-4; J gene: TRBJ2-5; CDR3 protein: CASRTGSEGGGETQYF; CDR3 DNA: TGTGCCAGCAGAACCGGGTCAGAAGGGGGCGGGGAGACCCAGTACTTC
D gene: .; clone size: .; V gene: TRBV7-2; J gene: TRBJ2-1; CDR3 protein: CASSPQAGSEQFF; CDR3 DNA: TGTGCCAGCAGCCCCCAGGCTGGGTCTGAGCAGTTCTTC
D gene: .; clone size: few; V gene: TRBV6-5; J gene: TRBJ1-1; CDR3 protein: CASSYSFAEAFF; CDR3 DNA: TGTGCCAGCAGTTACTCGTTTGCTGAAGCTTTCTTT
D gene: .; clone size: .; V gene: TRBV15; J gene: TRBJ2-3; CDR3 protein: CATSAGAQGFTDTQYF; CDR3 DNA: TGTGCCACCAGCGCAGGGGCTCAGGGTTTCACAGATACGCAGTATTTT
D gene: .; clone size: few; V gene: TRBV7-9; J gene: TRBJ2-2; CDR3 protein: CASSGLRVEAGELFF; CDR3 DNA: TGTGCCAGCAGCGGACTCCGGGTCGAGGCCGGGGAGCTGTTTTTT
D gene: TRBD1; clone size: few; V gene: TRBV7-9; J gene: TRBJ2-5; CDR3 protein: CASSLGGQVGETQYF; CDR3 DNA: TGTGCCAGCAGCTTAGGAGGACAGGTCGGGGAGACCCAGTACTTC
D gene: .; clone size: few; V gene: TRBV2; J gene: TRBJ2-3; CDR3 protein: CASSQDRTARADTQYF; CDR3 DNA: TGTGCCAGCAGCCAAGACAGGACTGCCAGGGCAGATACGCAGTATTTT
D gene: .; clone size: once; V gene: TRBV23-1; J gene: TRBJ1-2; CDR3 protein: CASSQQTSDSYRYGYTF; CDR3 DNA: TGCGCCAGCAGTCAACAAACGTCGGACAGTTACCGTTATGGCTACACCTTC
D gene: TRBD1; clone size: few; V gene: TRBV7-6; J gene: TRBJ1-3; CDR3 protein: CASSSKGGTEPGNTIYF; CDR3 DNA: TGTGCCAGCAGCTCGAAGGGGGGGACAGAGCCTGGAAACACCATATATTTT
D gene: TRBD2; clone size: .; V gene: TRBV19; J gene: TRBJ2-3; CDR3 protein: CATEAGGTDTQYF; CDR3 DNA: TGTGCCACTGAAGCGGGGGGCACAGATACGCAGTATTTT
D gene: .; clone size: .; V gene: TRBV28; J gene: TRBJ1-4; CDR3 protein: CASRKGREGEKLFF; CDR3 DNA: TGTGCCAGCAGAAAAGGACGGGAGGGGGAAAAACTGTTTTTT
D gene: .; clone size: .; V gene: TRBV6-5; J gene: TRBJ1-5; CDR3 protein: CASSYSGASQPQHF; CDR3 DNA: TGTGCCAGCAGTTACTCGGGGGCTAGTCAGCCCCAGCATTTT
D gene: .; clone size: .; V gene: TRBV7-7; J gene: TRBJ2-2; CDR3 protein: CASRAGTTNTGELFF; CDR3 DNA: TGTGCTAGCCGTGCCGGGACGACGAACACCGGGGAGCTGTTTTTT
D gene: .; clone size: few; V gene: TRBV7-8; J gene: TRBJ1-5; CDR3 protein: CASSPVTGNQPQHF; CDR3 DNA: TGTGCCAGCAGCCCCGTTACAGGGAATCAGCCCCAGCATTTT
D gene: .; clone size: few; V gene: TRBV28; J gene: TRBJ1-3; CDR3 protein: CASSSTGRGGPGNTIYF; CDR3 DNA: TGTGCCAGCAGTTCGACCGGGAGAGGCGGCCCTGGAAACACCATATATTTT
D gene: .; clone size: .; V gene: TRBV5-1; J gene: TRBJ1-4; CDR3 protein: CASSLAGQDEKLFF; CDR3 DNA: TGCGCCAGCAGCTTGGCCGGCCAGGATGAAAAACTGTTTTTT
D gene: .; clone size: few; V gene: TRBV6-1; J gene: TRBJ1-3; CDR3 protein: CASRVGQSTSGNTIYF; CDR3 DNA: TGTGCCAGCAGGGTCGGACAGTCTACCTCTGGAAACACCATATATTTT
D gene: .; clone size: .; V gene: TRBV28; J gene: TRBJ2-7; CDR3 protein: CASSPGLGYEQYF; CDR3 DNA: TGTGCCAGCAGTCCGGGACTGGGCTACGAGCAGTACTTC
D gene: TRBD2; clone size: few; V gene: TRBV6-2/TRBV6-3; J gene: TRBJ2-1; CDR3 protein: CASRLSGGAYNEQFF; CDR3 DNA: TGTGCCAGCAGACTAAGCGGGGGGGCCTACAATGAGCAGTTCTTC
D gene: TRBD2; clone size: .; V gene: TRBV7-2; J gene: TRBJ2-2; CDR3 protein: CASSLVPAGGIGELFF; CDR3 DNA: TGTGCCAGCAGCTTAGTTCCAGCGGGGGGTATCGGGGAGCTGTTTTTT
D gene: TRBD2; clone size: .; V gene: TRBV10-1; J gene: TRBJ2-3; CDR3 protein: CASSEAGGVRDTQYF; CDR3 DNA: TGCGCCAGCAGTGAGGCCGGGGGGGTCCGGGATACGCAGTATTTT
D gene: .; clone size: few; V gene: TRBV24-1; J gene: TRBJ1-5; CDR3 protein: CATQRVSNQPQHF; CDR3 DNA: TGTGCCACCCAAAGGGTTAGCAATCAGCCCCAGCATTTT
D gene: .; clone size: few; V gene: TRBV19; J gene: TRBJ2-2; CDR3 protein: CASDSRTGELFF; CDR3 DNA: TGTGCCTCAGACAGTCGCACCGGGGAGCTGTTTTTT
D gene: TRBD2; clone size: few; V gene: TRBV6-2/TRBV6-3; J gene: TRBJ2-5; CDR3 protein: CASSSGGGVAETQYF; CDR3 DNA: TGTGCCAGCAGTTCGGGCGGGGGGGTGGCAGAGACCCAGTACTTC
D gene: TRBD1; clone size: .; V gene: TRBV20-1; J gene: TRBJ1-1; CDR3 protein: CSAPRQGGAGNTEAFF; CDR3 DNA: TGCAGTGCCCCAAGACAGGGGGGAGCCGGGAACACTGAAGCTTTCTTT
D gene: .; clone size: few; V gene: TRBV11-2; J gene: TRBJ1-5; CDR3 protein: CASSLLGGDQPQHF; CDR3 DNA: TGTGCCAGCAGCTTATTGGGTGGAGATCAGCCCCAGCATTTT
D gene: TRBD2; clone size: few; V gene: TRBV20-1; J gene: TRBJ2-7; CDR3 protein: CSAGGLAGAGEQYF; CDR3 DNA: TGCAGTGCTGGGGGACTAGCGGGGGCGGGCGAGCAGTACTTC
D gene: .; clone size: few; V gene: TRBV7-2; J gene: TRBJ2-5; CDR3 protein: CASSFRGGRQETQYF; CDR3 DNA: TGTGCCAGCAGCTTTAGGGGGGGGCGACAAGAGACCCAGTACTTC
D gene: .; clone size: .; V gene: TRBV7-2; J gene: TRBJ1-3; CDR3 protein: CASSLNPPGSGNTIYF; CDR3 DNA: TGTGCCAGCAGCTTAAACCCCCCGGGATCTGGAAACACCATATATTTT
D gene: .; clone size: .; V gene: TRBV10-1; J gene: TRBJ2-5; CDR3 protein: CASSESSSVGAGETQYF; CDR3 DNA: TGCGCCAGCAGTGAGTCGTCCTCTGTTGGGGCAGGCGAGACCCAGTACTTC
D gene: .; clone size: few; V gene: TRBV11-2; J gene: TRBJ2-7; CDR3 protein: CASSLETLSYEQYF; CDR3 DNA: TGTGCCAGCAGCTTAGAGACGCTCTCCTACGAGCAGTACTTC
D gene: .; clone size: .; V gene: TRBV21-1; J gene: TRBJ1-3; CDR3 protein: CASREGRLSFGNTIYF; CDR3 DNA: TGTGCCAGCAGAGAAGGGCGGCTTAGCTTCGGAAACACCATATATTTT
D gene: TRBD2; clone size: .; V gene: TRBV5-1; J gene: TRBJ2-2; CDR3 protein: CASSLALATTGELFF; CDR3 DNA: TGCGCCAGCAGCTTGGCACTAGCGACCACCGGGGAGCTGTTTTTT
D gene: TRBD1; clone size: .; V gene: TRBV11-2; J gene: TRBJ1-6; CDR3 protein: CASSPRQGSNSPLHF; CDR3 DNA: TGTGCCAGCAGCCCGAGACAGGGTTCTAATTCACCCCTCCACTTT
D gene: .; clone size: .; V gene: TRBV10-2; J gene: TRBJ2-1; CDR3 protein: CASSEVVINEQFF; CDR3 DNA: TGCGCCAGCAGTGAGGTCGTGATCAATGAGCAGTTCTTC
D gene: .; clone size: .; V gene: TRBV6-4; J gene: TRBJ2-2; CDR3 protein: CASSDSGGGVNTGELFF; CDR3 DNA: TGTGCCAGCAGTGACTCGGGGGGGGGCGTCAACACCGGGGAGCTGTTTTTT
D gene: TRBD2; clone size: .; V gene: TRBV12-3/TRBV12-4; J gene: TRBJ2-1; CDR3 protein: CASSPYSPSGPNEQFF; CDR3 DNA: TGTGCCAGCAGCCCTTACTCCCCTAGCGGGCCGAATGAGCAGTTCTTC
D gene: .; clone size: medium-sized; V gene: TRBV24-1; J gene: TRBJ2-5; CDR3 protein: CATSDTQETQYF; CDR3 DNA: TGTGCCACCAGTGATACCCAAGAGACCCAGTACTTC
D gene: TRBD1; clone size: .; V gene: TRBV10-3; J gene: TRBJ1-6; CDR3 protein: CAISGGTDNSPLHF; CDR3 DNA: TGTGCCATCAGTGGAGGGACAGATAATTCACCCCTCCACTTT
D gene: TRBD1; clone size: .; V gene: TRBV27; J gene: TRBJ1-5; CDR3 protein: CASRGTGTNQPQHF; CDR3 DNA: TGTGCCAGCAGAGGGACAGGGACCAATCAGCCCCAGCATTTT
D gene: .; clone size: few; V gene: TRBV7-9; J gene: TRBJ2-7; CDR3 protein: CASSPRVVKPYEQYF; CDR3 DNA: TGTGCCAGCAGCCCGAGGGTTGTCAAGCCGTACGAGCAGTACTTC
D gene: TRBD1; clone size: .; V gene: TRBV7-6; J gene: TRBJ2-1; CDR3 protein: CASSLGQGMNNEQFF; CDR3 DNA: TGTGCCAGCAGCTTAGGACAGGGGATGAACAATGAGCAGTTCTTC
D gene: .; clone size: .; V gene: TRBV28; J gene: TRBJ2-5; CDR3 protein: CASSLSREETQYF; CDR3 DNA: TGTGCCAGCAGTTTATCCAGGGAAGAGACCCAGTACTTC
D gene: TRBD2; clone size: .; V gene: TRBV5-1; J gene: TRBJ2-3; CDR3 protein: CASSFGGGITDTQYF; CDR3 DNA: TGCGCCAGCAGCTTCGGCGGGGGGATAACAGATACGCAGTATTTT
D gene: TRBD2; clone size: .; V gene: TRBV12-3/TRBV12-4; J gene: TRBJ2-1; CDR3 protein: CASSSLAGFYNEQFF; CDR3 DNA: TGTGCCAGCAGCTCCCTAGCGGGCTTCTACAATGAGCAGTTCTTC
D gene: TRBD2; clone size: few; V gene: TRBV27; J gene: TRBJ2-2; CDR3 protein: CASTPWGAGGPTGELFF; CDR3 DNA: TGTGCCAGCACTCCTTGGGGGGCGGGGGGGCCCACCGGGGAGCTGTTTTTT
D gene: .; clone size: few; V gene: TRBV5-1; J gene: TRBJ1-6; CDR3 protein: CASSLGNRGAQATSPLHF; CDR3 DNA: TGCGCCAGCAGCTTGGGCAATCGGGGGGCGCAGGCCACATCACCCCTCCACTTT
D gene: TRBD1; clone size: .; V gene: TRBV5-6; J gene: TRBJ2-4; CDR3 protein: CASSFGQGEYIQYF; CDR3 DNA: TGTGCCAGCAGCTTCGGGCAGGGGGAGTACATTCAGTACTTC
D gene: TRBD1; clone size: few; V gene: TRBV6-5; J gene: TRBJ2-3; CDR3 protein: CASSYAGQGSDTQYF; CDR3 DNA: TGTGCCAGCAGTTACGCGGGACAGGGTTCAGATACGCAGTATTTT
D gene: .; clone size: .; V gene: TRBV19; J gene: TRBJ2-7; CDR3 protein: CASSNRVPSYEQYF; CDR3 DNA: TGTGCCAGTAGTAACAGGGTCCCCTCCTACGAGCAGTACTTC
D gene: TRBD2; clone size: .; V gene: TRBV12-3/TRBV12-4; J gene: TRBJ2-1; CDR3 protein: CASSLGAGGSNNEQFF; CDR3 DNA: TGTGCCAGCAGTTTAGGAGCGGGGGGGTCCAACAATGAGCAGTTCTTC
D gene: .; clone size: .; V gene: TRBV28; J gene: TRBJ1-2; CDR3 protein: CASSFEGPGYTF; CDR3 DNA: TGTGCCAGCAGTTTCGAGGGGCCTGGCTACACCTTC
D gene: .; clone size: .; V gene: TRBV20-1; J gene: TRBJ2-3; CDR3 protein: CSAKRTYGTDTQYF; CDR3 DNA: TGCAGTGCCAAACGTACTTACGGCACAGATACGCAGTATTTT
D gene: TRBD1; clone size: few; V gene: TRBV27; J gene: TRBJ2-2; CDR3 protein: CASSQTGGDTGELFF; CDR3 DNA: TGTGCCAGCAGCCAAACAGGGGGTGACACCGGGGAGCTGTTTTTT